This T cell receptor beta chain was profiled in a study of T cell changes during pregnancy in multiple sclerosis. CDR1 and CDR2 (germline): LGHNA, YNFKEQ. The V gene lost 0 bases and the J gene lost 7 bases, with 7 bases spanning the gap. The CDR3 covers 14 residues. TCRdb keeps only in-frame clones here, not all; method: immunoSEQ multiplex PCR. The table shows some 90,000 clones, with roughly 89% occurring only once. The clonotype comes from a female donor in good health, enrolled as a control in a pregnancy study. The chain couples TRBV4-2 to TRBJ1-6, with D possibly TRBD1 on 5 matching bases. The sample here was peripheral blood, taken after pregnancy. The CDR3 DNA reads as TGTGCCAGCAGCCAAGAAGACAGAAATTCACCCCTCCACTTT. It encodes CASSQEDRNSPLHF.